The 8 T cell receptor beta chains given below trace back to one sample, sequenced in a study of blood T cell repertoires in COVID-19. Here immunoSEQ multiplex PCR was the method, and the copy in TCRdb shows in-frame clones only, minus some. The sample carries nearly 300,000 clones, more than 70% recorded once. Material for sequencing was peripheral blood. These receptors were obtained from a woman in her 30s who had recovered from COVID-19.

This rearrangement joins TRBV5-1 to TRBJ2-7, with 9 bases lining up with TRBD1. Per germline, CDR1 SGHRS and CDR2 YFSETQ. The CDR3 is 15 residues long. Trimming at V came to 4 bases and at J to 5 bases, leaving 10 bases not matched to a gene. CDR3 region: CASSGTGTGIDEQYF. The DNA of the CDR3 is TGCGCCAGCAGCGGAACCGGGACAGGGATTGACGAGCAGTACTTC.

The chain carries TRBV20-1 and TRBJ2-7; D might be TRBD1 (6 bases). CDR1 and CDR2 from the germline V gene are DFQATT and SNEGSKA (reference sequence). The CDR3 is made up of 10 amino acids. V lost 2 bases and J lost 12, with 11 bases in between. The CDR3 DNA sequence: TGCAGTGCTAGACGACAGGCCGCGTACTTC. Amino acid sequence: CSARRQAAYF.

J is TRBJ1-1 and V is TRBV11-2; perhaps TRBD1 as D (6 bases). V gave up 5 bases and J gave up 8 bases, with 12 bases separating them. CDR3 length equals 12 residues. Germline V gives CDR1 SGHAT, CDR2 FQNNGV. This CDR3 is CASSPSRGEAFF. CDR3 nucleotide sequence: TGTGCCAGCAGCCCCTCCAGGGGCGAAGCTTTCTTT.

The rearrangement uses TRBV7-2 and TRBJ1-3; TRBD1 aligns across 8 bases. The CDR3 sequence is 14 residues long. V gave up 5 bases and J gave up 9 bases; unmatched junction bases: 9. The germline V gene encodes CDR1 SGHTA and CDR2 FQGNSA. The CDR3 loop reads CASSPGTGVSTIYF. For the CDR3, the DNA is TGTGCCAGCAGCCCCGGGACAGGAGTTAGCACCATATATTTT.

The chain joins TRBV5-1 to TRBJ1-6, with D perhaps matching TRBD1 (5 bases). The CDR3 loop spans 14 amino acids. V gave up 5 bases and J gave up 5 bases, with 11 bases separating them. Germline V gene data show CDR1 as SGHRS and CDR2 as YFSETQ. The CDR3 nucleotides read TGCGCCAGCAGGGAGGGGACCGATAATTCACCCCTCCACTTT. Translated, it gives CASREGTDNSPLHF.

V is TRBV5-6 and J is TRBJ2-7; 8 bases line up with TRBD1. This CDR3 is 15 amino acids long. Germline CDR1 is SGHDT and CDR2 is YYEEEE. Losses at the gene ends were 4 bases for V and 3 bases for J; bases not matched to a gene: 9. CDR3 DNA: TGTGCCAGCAGCCTAGGACAGGGACGTAGCTACGAGCAGTACTTC. Translated: CASSLGQGRSYEQYF.

The DNA of the CDR3 is TGTGCCAGTAGTGCGCCGGGACAGGGGAGACACGAGCAGTACTTC. It specifies CASSAPGQGRHEQYF. This chain links TRBV19 with TRBJ2-7; TRBD1 matches 10 bases. Germline V CDR1 and CDR2: LNHDA, SQIVND (reference sequence). Trimming took 5 bases from V and 5 from J; bases not matched to a gene: 9. CDR3 length: 15 amino acids.

This chain uses TRBV15 with TRBJ1-1; TRBD1 agrees at 8 bases. The junction had 8 bases not matched to a gene; V was cut back by 5 bases and J by 3 bases. The germline V gene encodes CDR1 LNHNV and CDR2 YYDKDF (reference sequence). The CDR3 totals 15 residues. The CDR3 region has the DNA TGTGCCACCAGCTTAAGGACAGGGTGGTACACTGAAGCTTTCTTT. This translates into CATSLRTGWYTEAFF.